The 22 T cell receptor beta chains presented below share a single source sample, sequenced in a study of blood T cell repertoires in COVID-19. This table comes from immunoSEQ multiplex PCR, and its TCRdb copy is limited to in-frame clones, with some not included. The table has around 270,000 clones, about 87% seen once. Sequencing was done on a sample of peripheral blood. The receptors were sampled from a man in his 60s who had recovered from COVID-19.

Concerning this clone: The junction shows a germline mismatch at one end, possibly a read error. The V and J genes are TRBV7-7 and TRBJ2-1; D perhaps matches TRBD2 (6 bases). Germline V gene sequence: CDR1 SSHAT, CDR2 FNYEAQ (reference sequence). The CDR3 contains 15 residues. Here the CDR3 DNA reads TGTGCTAGCAGCTTATCTGGCGGGGTTAACAATGAGCAGTTCTTC. Protein sequence: CASSLSGGVNNEQFF.

The chain has TRBV5-4 and TRBJ1-3, with D possibly being TRBD1 (6 bases). Trimming left V 1 base short and J 4 bases short, with 9 bases between. This CDR3 is built from 14 residues. Germline V gives CDR1 SGHNT, CDR2 YYREEE (reference sequence). The CDR3: CASSLWGPGNTIYF. The CDR3, as DNA: TGTGCCAGCAGCTTGTGGGGGCCAGGAAACACCATATATTTT.

The genes are TRBV3-1 (or the pseudogene TRBV3-2) and TRBJ2-7, with D perhaps matching TRBD1 (6 bases). The germline V gene has CDR1 LGHDT and CDR2 YNNKEL (reference sequence). V lost 4 bases and J lost 3, with 10 bases in between. This CDR3 is built from 13 residues. The DNA for the CDR3 is TGTGCCAGCAGCCTTGGCAGGGGCTACGAGCAGTACTTC. The encoded protein is CASSLGRGYEQYF.

The chain has TRBV11-2 and TRBJ2-3; no clear D. The germline V gene has CDR1 SGHAT and CDR2 FQNNGV. The CDR3 loop spans 16 amino acids. V was pared by 1 base and J by 0 bases, with 11 bases between. For the CDR3, the DNA is TGTGCCAGCAGCTTAGTCACCCCACAGAGCACAGATACGCAGTATTTT. Protein: CASSLVTPQSTDTQYF.

This chain uses TRBV4-2 with TRBJ2-3, with D maybe TRBD2 (7 bases). V was clipped by 1 base and J by 0 bases, with 11 bases between them. In germline, CDR1 is LGHNA, CDR2 YNFKEQ. The CDR3 covers 16 residues. CDR3 nucleotides: TGTGCCAGCAGCCAAGGACGGGGGGCTAGCACAGATACGCAGTATTTT. This translates into CASSQGRGASTDTQYF.

The chain has TRBV24-1 and TRBJ2-2, with TRBD1 as a possible D gene (5 bases). V lost 4 bases, J lost 5 bases, and 13 bases lay in between. Germline V lookup: CDR1 KGHDR, CDR2 SFDVKD. This CDR3 has 15 residues. The CDR3 loop is CATSDPRGQTGELFF. The CDR3 bases are TGTGCCACCAGTGACCCTAGGGGCCAGACCGGGGAGCTGTTTTTT.

The chain links TRBV19 to TRBJ2-5; TRBD2 matches at 7 bases. The CDR3 is 14 residues long. V lost 3 bases, J lost 5 bases, and 6 bases stayed unmatched. Germline lookup yields CDR1 LNHDA and CDR2 SQIVND (reference sequence). CDR3 coding DNA: TGTGCCAGTAGTATGATGATCGGGGGGGAGACCCAGTACTTC. Translating gives CASSMMIGGETQYF.

CDR3 residues: CASGRGETQYF. CDR3 nucleotide sequence: TGTGCCAGCGGCAGGGGAGAGACCCAGTACTTC. The chain employs TRBV6-5 and TRBJ2-5; perhaps TRBD1 as D (6 bases). Germline values: CDR1 MNHEY, CDR2 SVGAGI. The ends were cut back, 8 bases at V and 4 bases at J, with 8 bases in the middle. The CDR3 has 11 amino acids.

The table lists this clone with a count of one. The V call is TRBV7-6, the J call TRBJ1-4, with TRBD1 matching over 7 bases. Germline V gene sequence: CDR1 SGHVS, CDR2 FNYEAQ. J was trimmed by 5 bases and V by 5 bases; bases with no gene match: 5. The CDR3 covers 14 residues. The chain's CDR3 is CASSLGTVNEKLFF. The CDR3 DNA sequence: TGTGCCAGCAGCCTAGGGACAGTAAATGAAAAACTGTTTTTT.

The chain couples TRBV21-1 to TRBJ1-2; whether TRBD1, the table's D call, matches the DNA was not checked. TRBV21-1 is a documented pseudogene. The CDR3 is 15 amino acids. As DNA, the CDR3 is TGTGCCAGCAGCAGGGCTATAGGAAGAATCTATGGCTACACCTTC. It yields the protein CASSRAIGRIYGYTF.

This clone turned up a few times. This chain uses TRBV27 with TRBJ1-1, with D perhaps matching TRBD1 (5 bases). V lost 9 bases, J lost 2 bases, and 31 bases lay in between. The CDR3 runs 19 residues. The V gene's germline CDR1 is MNHEY and CDR2 SMNVEV (reference sequence). Written as DNA, the CDR3 is TGTGCCAGAAGGCAAGCCCCCAGCAAGAGAGGCAGGGAAAACACTGAAGCTTTCTTT. It translates to CARRQAPSKRGRENTEAFF.

The chain uses TRBV9 and TRBJ2-1; 12 nucleotides agree with TRBD2. This CDR3 spans 18 amino acids. Germline CDR1 reads SGDLS; CDR2 reads YYNGEE. V dropped 0 bases and J dropped 5; count of bases not matched to a gene: 9. DNA of the CDR3: TGTGCCAGCAGCGTAGGAGGGCTAGCGGGGGGGGATGACAATGAGCAGTTCTTC. This codes for CASSVGGLAGGDDNEQFF.

The chain uses TRBV4-1 and TRBJ1-5, with D unclear. The CDR3 runs 15 residues. Germline V gene sequence: CDR1 MGHRA, CDR2 YSYEKL. Trimming stripped 4 bases from V and 3 bases from J, with 13 bases between. CDR3 loop: CASSPQGLNNQPQHF. The CDR3 region has the DNA TGCGCCAGCAGCCCCCAAGGACTCAACAATCAGCCCCAGCATTTT.

The V and J genes are TRBV6-2 or TRBV6-3 and TRBJ2-7; tentatively, D is TRBD2 (5 bases). CDR3 length equals 13 residues. CDR1 and CDR2 from the germline V gene are MNHEY and SVGEGT. V was trimmed by 3 bases and J by 3 bases, leaving 9 bases between them. The CDR3 region is CASSYLDYYEQYF. DNA of the CDR3: TGTGCCAGCAGTTATCTCGACTACTACGAGCAGTACTTC.

The V gene is TRBV27, the J gene TRBJ2-7, with D maybe TRBD1 (6 bases). Germline V gene sequence: CDR1 MNHEY, CDR2 SMNVEV (reference sequence). The V end lost 6 bases, the J end lost 3 bases, and 15 bases lay between the germline ends. The CDR3 covers 14 residues. The CDR3 nucleotides are TGTGCCAGCAGGCGACAGGAAAGCCACTACGAGCAGTACTTC. Protein product: CASRRQESHYEQYF.

This sequence joins TRBV6-6 and TRBJ1-2; the D is unclear. V lost 5 bases and J lost 8, with 15 bases in between. The CDR3 extends over 13 amino acids. In germline, CDR1 is MNHNY, CDR2 SVGAGI (reference sequence). CDR3: CASSPLGLQGYTF. The CDR3 nucleotides read TGTGCCAGCAGTCCCCTCGGACTTCAAGGCTACACCTTC.

The chain is built from TRBV7-2 and TRBJ2-1; 7 bases are shared with TRBD2. V was clipped by 0 bases and J by 6 bases; unmatched bases: 2. The V gene's germline CDR1 is SGHTA and CDR2 FQGNSA. This CDR3 is 14 amino acids long. This chain's CDR3 is CASSLARLANEQFF. CDR3 DNA sequence: TGTGCCAGCAGCTTAGCGCGACTAGCCAATGAGCAGTTCTTC.

This clone was recorded once. This CDR3 is CASSPWRRGGTGANVLTF. The CDR3 DNA reads as TGTGCCAGTAGTCCCTGGCGGCGGGGGGGAACTGGGGCCAACGTCCTGACTTTC. The chain links TRBV19 to TRBJ2-6, with 9 positions matching TRBD2. The ends lost 5 bases at V and 2 bases at J; junction bases unmatched: 10. The CDR3 has 18 amino acids. Germline-derived CDR1 and CDR2 are LNHDA and SQIVND (reference sequence).

V gene TRBV5-1 combines with J gene TRBJ1-1; TRBD1 agrees at 7 bases. Unmatched junction bases numbered 7, after V lost 4 bases and J lost 1 base. There are 15 residues in the CDR3. Germline V gene data show CDR1 as SGHRS and CDR2 as YFSETQ. As DNA, the CDR3 is TGCGCCAGCAGCCCTAAGGGACAGCCGAACACTGAAGCTTTCTTT. Translating it yields CASSPKGQPNTEAFF.

The V and J genes are TRBV19 and TRBJ2-3; the match to TRBD2 covers 7 bases. Germline CDR1 reads LNHDA; CDR2 reads SQIVND (reference sequence). The CDR3 runs to 15 residues. V dropped 3 bases and J dropped 2; count of bases not matched to a gene: 5. The CDR3 DNA sequence: TGTGCCAGTAGTATGAGGGCGGGAGTCACAGATACGCAGTATTTT. It codes for CASSMRAGVTDTQYF.

J is TRBJ2-4 and V is TRBV4-2, with TRBD1 matching 8 bases. CDR3 length: 15 residues. J gave up 1 base and V 1 base, and 0 bases lay outside the gene matches. Germline loops: CDR1 LGHNA, CDR2 YNFKEQ. In DNA, the CDR3 is TGTGCCAGCAGCCAAGGACAGGGGGCCAAAAACATTCAGTACTTC. Its translation: CASSQGQGAKNIQYF.

The rearrangement joins TRBV2 to TRBJ2-5; D is perhaps TRBD1 (6 bases). Between the trimmed V and J ends, which lost 6 bases and 5 bases, there was a span of 19 bases. CDR1 is SNHLY and CDR2 is FYNNEI in the germline V gene. The CDR3 sequence is 15 residues long. CDR3 nucleotides: TGTGCCAGCAGAGGAAGGGGGTGGGGGTCGGAGACCCAGTACTTC. It yields the protein CASRGRGWGSETQYF.